The sequence of this T cell receptor (beta chain) was determined in a study of PD-1 blockade in mismatch repair-deficient tumors. Overall study: Enrolled about 2013-2017, patients had progressing, pretreated mismatch repair-deficient cancers of 12 to 13 types.

All patients were mismatch repair deficient, assessed by either PCR or immunohistochemistry. TCR sequencing covered a few patients who responded to pembrolizumab. The repertoire was sequenced with immunoSEQ multiplex PCR; TCRdb's copy has only in-frame clones and lacks some. The sample includes over 100,000 clones, about 83% of them seen just once. A word on this clone: Its antigen remains unknown.

Study-wide points: Rapid post-treatment expansion, then contraction, generally preceding radiologic response, marked tumor-resident clones.

CDR3 size: 16 residues. Trimming cost V 5 bases and J 1 base; bases outside gene matches: 10. Germline V CDR1 and CDR2: SEHNR, FQNEAQ (reference sequence). The rearrangement uses TRBV7-9 and TRBJ2-7, with 8 bases lining up with TRBD2. The sequence was obtained from an adult with mismatch repair-deficient cancer. Sequenced here: peripheral blood, sampled 60 weeks after starting pembrolizumab. The CDR3 region has the DNA TGTGCCAGCAGCCCTCTCGACGCGGGAGGATCCTACGAGCAGTACTTC. Protein sequence: CASSPLDAGGSYEQYF.